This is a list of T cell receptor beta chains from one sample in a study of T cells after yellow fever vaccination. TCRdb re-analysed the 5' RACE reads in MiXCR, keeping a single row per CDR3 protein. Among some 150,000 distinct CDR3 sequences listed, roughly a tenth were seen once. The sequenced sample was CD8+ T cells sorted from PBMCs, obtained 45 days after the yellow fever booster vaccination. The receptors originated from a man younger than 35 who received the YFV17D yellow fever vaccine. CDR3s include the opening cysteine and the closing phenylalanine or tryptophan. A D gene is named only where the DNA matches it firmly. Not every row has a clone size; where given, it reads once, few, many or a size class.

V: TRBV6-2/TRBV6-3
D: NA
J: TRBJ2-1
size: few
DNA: TGTGCCAGCAGTTACTCGCTATCCAACAATGAGCAGTTCTTC
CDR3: CASSYSLSNNEQFF

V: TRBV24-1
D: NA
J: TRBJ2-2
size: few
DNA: TGTGCCACCAGCGTCAAGCACGGGGAGCTGTTTTTT
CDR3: CATSVKHGELFF

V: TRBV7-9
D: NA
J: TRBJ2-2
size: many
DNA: TGTGCCAGCAGCTTAGTGACGGGGGACACCGGGGAGCTGTTTTTT
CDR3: CASSLVTGDTGELFF

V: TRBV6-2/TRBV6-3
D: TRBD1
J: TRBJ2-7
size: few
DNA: TGTGCCAGCAGCCCGGACAGGGGGAAGCAGTACTTC
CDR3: CASSPDRGKQYF

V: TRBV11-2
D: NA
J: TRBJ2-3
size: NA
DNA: TGTGCCAGCAGCTTATTAAGTGCAGATACGCAGTATTTT
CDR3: CASSLLSADTQYF

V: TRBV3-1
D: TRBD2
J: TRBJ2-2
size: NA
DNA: TGTGCCAGCAGCCTACCGGGAGGGAGGCCCGGGGAGCTGTTTTTT
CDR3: CASSLPGGRPGELFF

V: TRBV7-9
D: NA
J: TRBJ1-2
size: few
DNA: TGTGCCAGCAGCTTGGAAAATTTGTATGGCTACACCTTC
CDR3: CASSLENLYGYTF

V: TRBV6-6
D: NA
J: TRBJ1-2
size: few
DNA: TGTGCCATTACGGACAGTTACAACTATGGCTACACCTTC
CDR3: CAITDSYNYGYTF

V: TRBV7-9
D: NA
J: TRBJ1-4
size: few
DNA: TGTGCCAGCAGCTCTGAGGGCAGGGTGGAAAAACTGTTTTTT
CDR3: CASSSEGRVEKLFF

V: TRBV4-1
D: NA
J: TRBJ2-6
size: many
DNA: TGCGCCAGCAGCCTAGGGACAACAGTTTTCTCTGGGGCCAACGTCCTGACTTTC
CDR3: CASSLGTTVFSGANVLTF

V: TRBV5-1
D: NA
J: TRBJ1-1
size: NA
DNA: TGCGCCAGCAGCTTCAAGAACACTGAAGCTTTCTTT
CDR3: CASSFKNTEAFF

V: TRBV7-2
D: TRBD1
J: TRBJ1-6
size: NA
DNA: TGTGCCAGCAGCTCACCGACAGGGACAAGCTCCTATAATTCACCCCTCCACTTT
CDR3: CASSSPTGTSSYNSPLHF

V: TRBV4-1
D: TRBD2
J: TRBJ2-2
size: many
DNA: TGCGCCAGCAGCCAAGTGGCGGGGGGGACCGGGGAGCTGTTTTTT
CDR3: CASSQVAGGTGELFF

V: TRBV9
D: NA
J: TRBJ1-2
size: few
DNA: TGTGCCAGCAGCTCCCCCCTATCGAGGGTTCTCTATGGCTACACCTTC
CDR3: CASSSPLSRVLYGYTF

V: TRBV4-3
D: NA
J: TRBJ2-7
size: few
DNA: TGCGCCAGCAGCCAAGATTTTGGAGGTCCACGTAACCACCACGAGCAGTACTTC
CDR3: CASSQDFGGPRNHHEQYF

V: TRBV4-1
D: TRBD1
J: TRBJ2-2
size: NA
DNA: TGCGCCAGCAGCCGCCGCCTCCCCGGGACAGGGGGGGCAGCGAACACCGGGGAGCTGTTTTTT
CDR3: CASSRRLPGTGGAANTGELFF

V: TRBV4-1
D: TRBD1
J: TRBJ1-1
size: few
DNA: TGCGCCAGCAGCCTTGGACAGGGACGTCTAGAAGCTTTCTTT
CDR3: CASSLGQGRLEAFF

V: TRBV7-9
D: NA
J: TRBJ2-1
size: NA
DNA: TGTGCCAGCAGCTTGACAGTTAACAATGAGCAGTTCTTC
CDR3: CASSLTVNNEQFF

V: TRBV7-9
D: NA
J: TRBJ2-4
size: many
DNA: TGTGCCAGCAGCTTAGTCGGACACTCGAACATTCAGTACTTC
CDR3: CASSLVGHSNIQYF

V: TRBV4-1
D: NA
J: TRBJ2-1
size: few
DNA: TGCGCCAGCAGCCTACTCTGGGACGGTGGCAATGAGCAGTTCTTC
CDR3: CASSLLWDGGNEQFF

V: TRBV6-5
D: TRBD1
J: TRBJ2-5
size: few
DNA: TGTGCCAGCAGTTACTCGAAAGTACAGGGGCCCTACCAAGAGACCCAGTACTTC
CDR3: CASSYSKVQGPYQETQYF

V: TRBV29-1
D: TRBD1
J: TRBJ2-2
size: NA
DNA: TGCAGCGCCACAGGGGGCCCCGGGGAGCTGTTTTTT
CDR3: CSATGGPGELFF

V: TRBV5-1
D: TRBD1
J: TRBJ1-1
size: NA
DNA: TGCGCCAGCAGCCCGTCCGGGACAGCGAACACTGAAGCTTTCTTT
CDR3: CASSPSGTANTEAFF

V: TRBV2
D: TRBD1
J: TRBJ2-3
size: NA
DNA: TGTGCCAGCAGTGAAGGAACAGGGGCAACAGATACGCAGTATTTT
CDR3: CASSEGTGATDTQYF

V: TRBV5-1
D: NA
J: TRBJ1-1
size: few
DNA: TGCGCCAGCAGCATTACCGGGACTGAAGCTTTCTTT
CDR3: CASSITGTEAFF

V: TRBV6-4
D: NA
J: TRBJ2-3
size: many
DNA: TGTGCCAGCAGTGACAACGGGGGCGCCACAGATACGCAGTATTTT
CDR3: CASSDNGGATDTQYF

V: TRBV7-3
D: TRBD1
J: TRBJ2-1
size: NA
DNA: TGTGCCAGCAGCCCAATACCGGGACAGGGGAACAATGAGCAGTTCTTC
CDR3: CASSPIPGQGNNEQFF

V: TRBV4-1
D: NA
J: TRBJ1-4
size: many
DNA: TGCGCCAGCCTAAACCCCGGGTCAGGTAATGAAAAACTGTTTTTT
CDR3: CASLNPGSGNEKLFF

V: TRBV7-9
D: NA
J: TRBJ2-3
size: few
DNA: TGTGCCAGCAGCTTAGTTTTGCAGGGCACAGATACGCAGTATTTT
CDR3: CASSLVLQGTDTQYF

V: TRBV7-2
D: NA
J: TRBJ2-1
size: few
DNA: TGTGCCAGCAGCTTAATCCAGCGACCTACGGATGAGCAGTTCTTC
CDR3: CASSLIQRPTDEQFF

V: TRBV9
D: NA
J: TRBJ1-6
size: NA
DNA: TGTGCCAGCAGCGTAGGTCCTGGGGCCGGGTCCTATAATTCACCCCTCCACTTT
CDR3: CASSVGPGAGSYNSPLHF

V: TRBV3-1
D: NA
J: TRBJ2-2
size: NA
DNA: TGTGCCAGCAGCCGAGCCACGACAGGCATCGGGGAGCTGTTTTTT
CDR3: CASSRATTGIGELFF

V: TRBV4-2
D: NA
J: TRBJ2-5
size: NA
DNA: TGTGCCAGCAGCCGCCTCTCCAGGGAGCAAGAGACCCAGTACTTC
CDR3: CASSRLSREQETQYF

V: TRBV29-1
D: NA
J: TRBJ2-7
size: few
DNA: TGCAGCGTTGGAGGGACGGCGCCCTACGAGCAGTACTTC
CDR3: CSVGGTAPYEQYF

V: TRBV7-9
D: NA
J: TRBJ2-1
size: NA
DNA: TGTGCCAGCTTTCGCTCCTACAATGAGCAGTTCTTC
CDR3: CASFRSYNEQFF

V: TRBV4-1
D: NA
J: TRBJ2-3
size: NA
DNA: TGCACCAGCAGCCAAGTGGACGACATTAGCACAGATACGCAGTATTTT
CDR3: CTSSQVDDISTDTQYF

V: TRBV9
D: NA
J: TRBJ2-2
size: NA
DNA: TGTGCCAGCAGCGTAGAGTGGCAGGGCACCGGGGAGCTGTTTTTT
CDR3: CASSVEWQGTGELFF

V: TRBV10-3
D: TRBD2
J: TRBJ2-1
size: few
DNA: TGTGCCATCAGTGACCCTAGCGGGGGGGCCTTCTACAATGAGCAGTTCTTC
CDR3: CAISDPSGGAFYNEQFF

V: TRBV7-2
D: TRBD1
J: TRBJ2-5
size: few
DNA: TGTGCCAGCAGCTACCGCGACAGGGTAAACCAAGAGACCCAGTACTTC
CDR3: CASSYRDRVNQETQYF

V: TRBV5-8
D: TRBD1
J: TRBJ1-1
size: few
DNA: TGTGCCAGCAGCGGCAGGGGGCTTGAGGCTGAAGCTTTCTTT
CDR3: CASSGRGLEAEAFF

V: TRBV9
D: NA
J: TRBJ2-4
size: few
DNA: TGTGCCAGCAGCGCCAAAGGGGGGGAAAACATTCAGTACTTC
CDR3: CASSAKGGENIQYF

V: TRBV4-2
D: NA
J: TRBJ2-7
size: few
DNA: TGTGCCAGCAGCCAAGATGAGGCCGGTAGAATCTACGAGCAGTACTTC
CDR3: CASSQDEAGRIYEQYF